This TCR beta chain was captured in a study of identical twins. Study-wide findings and caveats: Twins shared out-of-frame alpha sequences with excess low generation probability.

CDR3 size: 12 residues. V was cut by 8 bases and J by 4 bases, with 11 bases left in between. The V gene's germline CDR1 is MNHEY and CDR2 SVGAGI. cDNA molecules carried unique molecular identifiers, and template switching added a universal primer site. Each CDR3 protein gets one entry after TCRdb re-called the 5' RACE reads with MiXCR. The sample lists approximately 500,000 distinct CDR3 sequences, approximately 16% occurring once. Comment on this clonotype: Its cognate antigen is unknown.

These data were likewise used in another study, on yellow fever vaccine responses in identical twins.

The sequenced sample was CD4+ T cells sorted from blood. The chain joins TRBV6-5 to TRBJ1-2; TRBD1 might be the D (5 bases). This receptor was identified in a woman aged 18-30 years in good health. This CDR3 reads CASGEGVYGYTF. The CDR3 DNA is TGTGCCAGCGGGGAAGGGGTCTATGGCTACACCTTC.